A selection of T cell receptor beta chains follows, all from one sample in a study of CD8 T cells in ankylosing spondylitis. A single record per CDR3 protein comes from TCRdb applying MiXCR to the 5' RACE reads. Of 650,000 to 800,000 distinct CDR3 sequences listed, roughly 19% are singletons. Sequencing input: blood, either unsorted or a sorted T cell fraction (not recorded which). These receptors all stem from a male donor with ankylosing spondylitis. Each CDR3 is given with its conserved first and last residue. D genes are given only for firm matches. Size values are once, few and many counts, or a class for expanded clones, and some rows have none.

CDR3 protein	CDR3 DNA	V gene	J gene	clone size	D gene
CASSQGQGVYGYTF	TGCGCCAGCAGCCAAGGACAGGGGGTATATGGCTACACCTTC	TRBV4-1	TRBJ1-2	many	TRBD1
CASSGSRDRGQGYGYTF	TGCGCCAGCAGCGGGTCCCGGGACAGGGGGCAAGGCTATGGCTACACCTTC	TRBV5-1	TRBJ1-2	few	TRBD1
CASSFLRGRTYEQYF	TGTGCCAGCAGTTTTCTCCGGGGGCGAACCTACGAGCAGTACTTC	TRBV12-3/TRBV12-4	TRBJ2-7	-	-
CASRPRYTGELFF	TGTGCCAGCAGGCCTAGATACACCGGGGAGCTGTTTTTT	TRBV2	TRBJ2-2	few	-
CASSEGADVSYNEQFF	TGTGCCAGCAGTGAAGGGGCAGACGTCTCCTACAATGAGCAGTTCTTC	TRBV2	TRBJ2-1	-	-
CASSPGGYTEAFF	TGTGCCAGCAGCCCTGGCGGGTACACTGAAGCTTTCTTT	TRBV7-8	TRBJ1-1	many	-
CASTPGVNEQFF	TGTGCCAGCACCCCGGGTGTAAATGAGCAGTTCTTC	TRBV11-2	TRBJ2-1	-	-
CASSLTREGVSYNEQFF	TGTGCCAGCAGCTTGACGCGGGAGGGGGTATCCTACAATGAGCAGTTCTTC	TRBV7-2	TRBJ2-1	-	TRBD2
CASSHRDQGSAQHF	TGTGCCAGCAGTCACCGGGACCAAGGCTCGGCCCAGCATTTT	TRBV6-5	TRBJ1-5	few	-
CATSRGVNYGYTF	TGTGCCACCAGTCGTGGGGTAAACTATGGCTACACCTTC	TRBV24-1	TRBJ1-2	many	-
CASMRTGTAYEQYF	TGTGCCAGCATGAGAACCGGGACAGCCTACGAGCAGTACTTC	TRBV2	TRBJ2-7	-	TRBD1
CASSPRGGIYSNQPQHF	TGTGCCAGCAGTCCCAGGGGGGGGATCTATAGCAATCAGCCCCAGCATTTT	TRBV2	TRBJ1-5	few	TRBD1
CASSWGAVDTDTQYF	TGTGCCAGCAGTTGGGGGGCGGTAGACACAGATACGCAGTATTTT	TRBV12-3/TRBV12-4	TRBJ2-3	few	-
CASSDFSGTPNSPLHF	TGTGCCAGCAGTGACTTCTCGGGGACACCCAATTCACCCCTCCACTTT	TRBV6-1	TRBJ1-6	-	-
CASSLLAGGPQNEQFF	TGTGCCAGCAGCCTCCTAGCGGGAGGGCCGCAAAATGAGCAGTTCTTC	TRBV14	TRBJ2-1	-	TRBD2
CSARTGSFYGYTF	TGCAGTGCTAGAACAGGGTCTTTCTATGGCTACACCTTC	TRBV20-1	TRBJ1-2	-	-
CASSPRGAARSSNTGELFF	TGTGCCAGCTCACCGCGTGGGGCAGCCCGGTCTTCGAACACCGGGGAGCTGTTTTTT	TRBV18	TRBJ2-2	few	-
CASSLVGSNTEAFF	TGTGCCAGCAGCTTAGTGGGGTCTAACACTGAAGCTTTCTTT	TRBV7-6	TRBJ1-1	many	-
CASSLAGLGSYNEQFF	TGTGCCAGCAGTTTAGCGGGCCTTGGCTCCTACAATGAGCAGTTCTTC	TRBV28	TRBJ2-1	few	-
CARLGTSNTGELFF	TGTGCCAGACTCGGGACATCGAACACCGGGGAGCTGTTTTTT	TRBV7-2	TRBJ2-2	-	-
CASSLLAGETGELFF	TGTGCCAGCAGCTTGCTAGCGGGAGAAACCGGGGAGCTGTTTTTT	TRBV5-6	TRBJ2-2	-	TRBD2
CSASRIGGRDYGYTF	TGCAGTGCTAGCAGGATCGGGGGGCGGGACTATGGCTACACCTTC	TRBV20-1	TRBJ1-2	-	-
CASSPPRTGVSYEQYF	TGTGCCAGCAGCCCCCCCCGGACAGGGGTCTCCTACGAGCAGTACTTC	TRBV5-6	TRBJ2-7	-	TRBD1
CASVRTYAVEEQYF	TGTGCCAGCGTACGGACTTACGCGGTGGAAGAGCAGTACTTC	TRBV6-1	TRBJ2-7	-	-
CASSLVSTGQYSYGYTF	TGTGCCAGCAGTTTAGTTTCGACGGGGCAGTATAGCTATGGCTACACCTTC	TRBV27	TRBJ1-2	many	-